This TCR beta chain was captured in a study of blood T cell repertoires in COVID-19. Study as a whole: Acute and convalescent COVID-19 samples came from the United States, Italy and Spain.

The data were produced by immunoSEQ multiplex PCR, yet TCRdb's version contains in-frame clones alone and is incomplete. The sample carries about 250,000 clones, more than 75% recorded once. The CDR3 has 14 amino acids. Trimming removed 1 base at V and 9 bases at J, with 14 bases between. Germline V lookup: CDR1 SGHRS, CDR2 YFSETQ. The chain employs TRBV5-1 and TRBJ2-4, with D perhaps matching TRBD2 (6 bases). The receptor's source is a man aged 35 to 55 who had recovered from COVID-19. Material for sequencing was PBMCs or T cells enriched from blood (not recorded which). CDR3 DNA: TGCGCCAGCAGCTTGAACGGGGGTCTAGGCATTCAGTACTTC. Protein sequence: CASSLNGGLGIQYF.